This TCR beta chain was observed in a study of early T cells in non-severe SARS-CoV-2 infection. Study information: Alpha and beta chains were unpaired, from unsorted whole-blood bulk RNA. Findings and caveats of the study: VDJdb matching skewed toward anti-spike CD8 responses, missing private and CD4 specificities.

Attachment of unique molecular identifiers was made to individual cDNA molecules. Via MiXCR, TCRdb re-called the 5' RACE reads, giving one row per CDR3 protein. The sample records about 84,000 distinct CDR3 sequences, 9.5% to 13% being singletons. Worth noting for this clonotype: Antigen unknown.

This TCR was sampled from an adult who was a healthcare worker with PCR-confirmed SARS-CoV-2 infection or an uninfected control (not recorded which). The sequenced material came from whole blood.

The DNA for the CDR3 is TGCGCCAGCAGCTTGACTAGCGGGGCCCGGGGGGATACGCAGTATTTT. Translating gives CASSLTSGARGDTQYF. The genes are TRBV5-1 and TRBJ2-3; 10 bases are a match to TRBD2. V lost 1 base and J lost 6; bases outside the gene matches: 8. Germline V gene data show CDR1 as SGHRS and CDR2 as YFSETQ. The CDR3 is 16 residues long.